The clone carrying this T cell receptor beta chain has a handful of counts. The antigen remains unidentified. The authors ran a second PCR of about 6 to 11 cycles using a sample-barcoded 5' primer and a J-beta primer mix. TCRdb re-called the 5' RACE reads through MiXCR, storing one row per CDR3 protein. The sample has about 1.8 million distinct CDR3 sequences, less than 50% seen once; the top ten hold approximately 2.1%. Germline CDR1 and CDR2: SGHRS and YFSETQ. CDR3 size: 15 residues. The V end was cut by 4 bases, the J end by 2 bases, with 16 bases between. The sample comes from a study of blood T cells in healthy people across ages. Findings of the study overall: CMV status of donors was unknown, possibly confounding expanded clonotype changes. Whereas aged donors had fewer naive CD4+ cells, long-lived donors had more of them and higher diversity.

The study recruited healthy Caucasian donors from Russia who were aged about 6 to 100. V and J are TRBV5-1 and TRBJ2-7; a weak D match, TRBD1 (6 bases). The sample taken for sequencing was blood. The receptor was derived from a middle-aged woman in good health. The DNA of the CDR3 is TGCGCCAGCAGCCCCGACGGGACACCCACCTACGAGCAGTACTTC. Translating it yields CASSPDGTPTYEQYF.